Given below is one T cell receptor (beta chain) in context. The target antigen is unknown. TCRdb re-called the 5' RACE reads through MiXCR, storing one row per CDR3 protein. The table has fewer than 75,000 distinct CDR3 sequences, 10% to 15% seen once; the top ten hold approximately 26%. This sample stems from a study of T-cell memory formation after mild COVID-19. Study-level results: Shrinking CD4+ clones resided mostly in CM and EM, and CD8+ ones in EMRA. Researchers could not confirm that second-wave clones peaking on day 37 targeted SARS-CoV-2. Contracting clones from day 15 to 85 had balanced CD4/CD8; later expanders favoured CD4+.

CDR3 length: 13 residues. Germline assignment: CDR1 MNHNY and CDR2 SVGAGI (reference sequence). V lost 10 bases and J lost 0, with 13 bases in between. The chain links TRBV6-6 to TRBJ2-7; D is possibly TRBD2 (6 bases). The sample was PBMCs or a T cell subset sorted from them (not recorded which). The receptor was isolated from a young man who had mild COVID-19 (a few samples of this study predate the infection). Cell type and time point are not known. This chain's CDR3 is CATFGGSSYEQYF. In DNA, the CDR3 is TGTGCCACTTTTGGAGGGTCCTCCTACGAGCAGTACTTC.